Shown below are 17 T cell receptor beta chains from a single sample sequenced in a study of T cell changes during pregnancy in multiple sclerosis. Repertoires were generated with immunoSEQ multiplex PCR, while TCRdb's copy carries only in-frame clones and drops some. The table shows about 33,000 clones, with around 90% occurring only once. The sequences come from CD4+ T cells from peripheral blood mononuclear cells, collected in the third trimester of pregnancy. Receptors were obtained from a female donor in good health, enrolled as a control in a pregnancy study.

The chain uses TRBV28 and TRBJ2-7; 7 nucleotides agree with TRBD1. The J segment lost 2 bases and the V segment lost 5 bases, leaving 12 bases of the junction unmatched. Germline V gene lookup returns CDR1 MDHEN and CDR2 SYDVKM. This CDR3 is built from 16 residues. The DNA for the CDR3 is TGTGCCAGCAGTCCGGAGTACTGGGGACAGCCCTACGAGCAGTACTTC. Translation gives CASSPEYWGQPYEQYF.

The chain is built from TRBV5-1 and TRBJ1-5, with D unresolved. Trimming stripped 1 base from V and 5 bases from J, with 13 bases between. CDR3 length equals 15 residues. Per the germline V gene, CDR1 is SGHRS and CDR2 is YFSETQ. In DNA, the CDR3 is TGCGCCAGCAGCTTGTTGGGAGAAGTTGATCAGCCCCAGCATTTT. It yields the protein CASSLLGEVDQPQHF.

The chain uses TRBV14 and TRBJ2-7, with D tentatively TRBD2 (6 bases). The CDR3 loop spans 15 amino acids. Trimming stripped 4 bases from V and 3 bases from J, with 16 bases between. CDR1 and CDR2 (germline): SGHDN, FVKESK. The CDR3 spells CASSRIGAGSYEQYF. The CDR3 nucleotides are TGTGCCAGCAGCCGGATCGGGGCGGGGAGCTACGAGCAGTACTTC.

The chain links TRBV15 to TRBJ2-2; 8 positions agree with TRBD2. V was pared by 0 bases and J by 7 bases, with 7 bases of the junction left unmatched. Germline V gene lookup returns CDR1 LNHNV and CDR2 YYDKDF (reference sequence). The CDR3 extends over 16 amino acids. CDR3 loop: CATSRDLRGGGGELFF. As DNA, the CDR3 is TGTGCCACCAGCAGAGATCTCCGGGGGGGAGGCGGGGAGCTGTTTTTT.

The chain employs TRBV5-6 and TRBJ2-2; the match to TRBD2 covers 10 bases. The CDR3 sequence is 15 residues long. Germline-derived CDR1 and CDR2 are SGHDT and YYEEEE. The trim removed 4 bases at V and 8 bases at J, leaving 8 bases unmatched. The chain's CDR3 is CASSSGGATVGELFF. The CDR3 DNA follows: TGTGCCAGCAGCAGCGGGGGGGCCACGGTAGGGGAGCTGTTTTTT.

This rearrangement joins TRBV10-3 to TRBJ1-2, with D possibly matching TRBD1 (6 bases). The CDR3 loop spans 13 amino acids. Germline V gene sequence: CDR1 ENHRY, CDR2 SYGVKD. The ends were cut back, 8 bases at V and 6 bases at J, with 16 bases in the middle. Here the CDR3 reads CAIRRRGGDGYTF. CDR3 bases: TGTGCCATCCGGAGAAGGGGGGGGGATGGCTACACCTTC.

This chain links TRBV9 with TRBJ1-4; TRBD1 matches 7 bases. The CDR3 loop spans 16 amino acids. The germline V gene has CDR1 SGDLS and CDR2 YYNGEE. With 4 bases clipped from V and 2 bases from J, the junction kept 8 bases outside the gene matches. The CDR3 is CASSPAGGLTNEKLFF. The CDR3 nucleotides are TGTGCCAGCAGCCCGGCAGGGGGTCTCACTAATGAAAAACTGTTTTTT.

This clone was counted a few times. The chain has TRBV9 and TRBJ1-1; D not resolved. Between the trimmed V and J ends, which lost 4 bases and 0 bases, there was a span of 10 bases. This CDR3 comprises 14 residues. Per germline, CDR1 SGDLS and CDR2 YYNGEE. The CDR3 DNA reads TGTGCCAGCAGCCCGACTCTGGTGAACACTGAAGCTTTCTTT. It yields the protein CASSPTLVNTEAFF.

This clone was counted between two and nine times. This sequence joins TRBV15 and TRBJ2-7; D is possibly TRBD2 (8 bases). The CDR3 has 17 amino acids. Germline CDR1 is LNHNV and CDR2 is YYDKDF (reference sequence). Trimming pared 5 bases from V and 6 bases from J, leaving 26 bases between. CDR3 in DNA: TGTGCCACCAGCGAGGGGGCCTGGCGGGAGGAGTTGATCGAGCAGTACTTC. It translates to CATSEGAWREELIEQYF.

CDR3 DNA: TGTGCCAGCAGTTTATTAGACAGGTACGAGCAGTACTTC. Amino acids: CASSLLDRYEQYF. The chain joins TRBV28 to TRBJ2-7; a weak D match, TRBD1 (6 bases). Trimming cost V 1 base and J 4 bases, with 8 bases left between them. CDR1 and CDR2 (germline): MDHEN, SYDVKM. The CDR3 is 13 residues long.

The chain is built from TRBV27 and TRBJ1-5; 7 positions agree with TRBD1. Germline CDR1 reads MNHEY; CDR2 reads SMNVEV (reference sequence). The CDR3 spans 14 residues. J was trimmed by 9 bases and V by 8 bases; bases with no gene match: 13. This CDR3 reads CASRTSTGLGPQHF. The CDR3 DNA reads TGTGCCAGCCGAACTTCGACAGGGCTAGGGCCCCAGCATTTT.

The chain couples TRBV4-2 to TRBJ1-2; 8 positions agree with TRBD1. The CDR3 consists of 14 residues. The J segment lost 2 bases and the V segment lost 4 bases, leaving 3 bases of the junction unmatched. The germline V gene encodes CDR1 LGHNA and CDR2 YNFKEQ. DNA for the CDR3: TGTGCCAGCAGCCCGGACAGGGTGAACTATGGCTACACCTTC. Its translation: CASSPDRVNYGYTF.

This chain links TRBV28 with TRBJ1-2, with D unclear. This CDR3 contains 11 residues. Between the trimmed V and J ends, which lost 6 bases and 10 bases, there was a span of 12 bases. In germline, CDR1 is MDHEN, CDR2 SYDVKM. CDR3 nucleotide sequence: TGTGCCAGCAGCACTCGGAGCGCCTACACCTTC. It is translated as CASSTRSAYTF.

V is TRBV7-3 and J is TRBJ2-2; D unresolved. There are 13 residues in the CDR3. V was pared by 5 bases and J by 4 bases, with 8 bases between. Germline values: CDR1 SGHTA, CDR2 FQGTGA. DNA of the CDR3: TGTGCCAGCAGCAGCCGGAGCACCGGGGAGCTGTTTTTT. Translated: CASSSRSTGELFF.

This sequence joins TRBV7-9 and TRBJ2-3, with 9 bases identical to TRBD2. The germline V gene encodes CDR1 SEHNR and CDR2 FQNEAQ (reference sequence). The CDR3 sequence is 17 residues long. The V and J ends lost 5 bases and 0 bases, in that order; junction bases with no gene match: 9. For the CDR3, the DNA is TGTGCCAGCAGCCTACCTACTAGCGGGCCTAGCACAGATACGCAGTATTTT. Protein product: CASSLPTSGPSTDTQYF. Full variable domain (remainder filled in from reference TRBV7-9 and TRBJ2-3): DTGVSQNPRHKITKRGQNVTFRCDPISEHNRLYWYRQTLGQGPEFLTYFQNEAQLEKSRLLSDRFSAERPKGSFSTLEIQRTEQGDSAMYLCASSLPTSGPSTDTQYFGPGTRLTVL.

This clone was seen only once. This CDR3 is CASNTEGNTEAFF. The DNA of the CDR3 is TGTGCCAGTAATACCGAGGGGAACACTGAAGCTTTCTTT. V usage is TRBV2 and J usage is TRBJ1-1; no clear D. V was shortened by 9 bases and J by 1 base, with 12 bases between the two germline ends. This CDR3 is 13 amino acids long. The germline CDR1 and CDR2 sequences are SNHLY and FYNNEI.

This sequence joins TRBV5-4 and TRBJ2-1; 8 bases align to TRBD2. Germline CDR1 is SGHNT and CDR2 is YYREEE (reference sequence). Trimming took 7 bases from V and 7 from J; bases not matched to a gene: 7. The length of the CDR3 is 13 residues. CDR3 in DNA: TGTGCCAGCCATCTAGCGGGTGCTAATGAGCAGTTCTTC. Translating it yields CASHLAGANEQFF.